Listed below are T cell receptor beta chains from one sample, sequenced in a study of response to subunit inactivated influenza vaccine. Via MiXCR, TCRdb re-called the RT-PCR reads, giving one row per CDR3 protein. The sample holds more than 600,000 distinct CDR3 sequences, approximately 17% seen once. The sample consisted of PBMCs from blood, taken around 5 days after vaccination. Receptor source: a man aged 50 or older who received an inactivated influenza vaccine. The CDR3 runs from the conserved cysteine through the conserved F or W. Fields, in order: CDR3 length, clone size, V gene, D gene, J gene, CDR3 DNA, CDR3 protein. The D gene is left open where the match is weak. A row's size may be missing; if present it is once, few, many or a size class.

15	few	TRBV6-5	TRBD2	TRBJ2-1	TGTGCCAGCAGTTTCGGGACTAGCGGGCACAATGAGCAGTTCTTC	CASSFGTSGHNEQFF
13	many	TRBV20-1	-	TRBJ2-1	TGCAGTGCTAGATCCAGGGGCGCGGATGAGCAGTTCTTC	CSARSRGADEQFF
14	-	TRBV29-1	-	TRBJ2-5	TGCAGCGGGAGACCCGGGACGCCTCAAGAGACCCAGTACTTC	CSGRPGTPQETQYF
13	-	TRBV6-1	-	TRBJ1-1	TGTGCCAGCAGCGCCGAGGCGGACACTGAAGCTTTCTTT	CASSAEADTEAFF
14	few	TRBV4-3	TRBD1	TRBJ2-4	TGCGCCAGCAGCCAAGAGATCTTCCAGGGGGTTCAGTACTTC	CASSQEIFQGVQYF
14	few	TRBV6-5	-	TRBJ1-6	TGTGCCAGCAGTTCGGATGACGTTAATTCACCCCTCCACTTT	CASSSDDVNSPLHF
15	-	TRBV2	TRBD2	TRBJ2-3	TGTGCCAGCAGTGACGGAACTAGCGGCGGTGATACGCAGTATTTT	CASSDGTSGGDTQYF
13	-	TRBV12-3/TRBV12-4	-	TRBJ1-2	TGTGCCAGCAGTTTGGAGGGGGTGGGCGGCTACACCTTC	CASSLEGVGGYTF
17	many	TRBV6-1	TRBD1	TRBJ2-2	TGTGCCAGCAGACCCAGAAGAGGACAGGGGAACACCGGGGAGCTGTTTTTT	CASRPRRGQGNTGELFF
12	few	TRBV10-3	-	TRBJ2-7	TGTGCCATCAGTGCTGCAGCCTACGAGCAGTACTTC	CAISAAAYEQYF
14	-	TRBV7-9	-	TRBJ2-7	TGTGCCAGGCGGAGCTTAGTTGGAACAGGCGAGCAGTACTTC	CARRSLVGTGEQYF
17	-	TRBV12-3/TRBV12-4	TRBD2	TRBJ2-2	TGTGCCAGCAGAAAATTTCCGGGACTAGCGGAGTCCGGGGAGCTGTTTTTT	CASRKFPGLAESGELFF
16	-	TRBV5-1	-	TRBJ1-6	TGCGCCAGCAGCTGGAGAACAGGGTCCCTACAGTCACCCCTCCACTTT	CASSWRTGSLQSPLHF
14	-	TRBV7-9	TRBD1	TRBJ1-1	TGTGCCAGCAGCCCACAGGGGGAATATCCTGAAGCTTTCTTT	CASSPQGEYPEAFF
14	-	TRBV10-2	-	TRBJ2-3	TGCGCCAGCATTTCGGGGAAAGACACAGATACGCAGTATTTT	CASISGKDTDTQYF
16	-	TRBV9	-	TRBJ2-7	TGTGCCAGCAGCCCCCAGGCAGCGGCTTCCTTCTACGAGCAGTACTTC	CASSPQAAASFYEQYF
16	few	TRBV6-5	TRBD1	TRBJ1-6	TGTGCCAGCAGTTACCGGGCAGGGGGCCCTAATTCACCCCTCCACTTT	CASSYRAGGPNSPLHF
16	few	TRBV7-9	TRBD2	TRBJ2-1	TGTGCCAGCAGCTTCCTTCCGGGACTAGCTTACAATGAGCAGTTCTTC	CASSFLPGLAYNEQFF
17	once	TRBV7-9	TRBD1	TRBJ2-2	TGTGCCAGCAGCACCCCGTGGGGACAGATGAACACCGGGGAGCTGTTTTTT	CASSTPWGQMNTGELFF
17	few	TRBV10-3	-	TRBJ1-3	TGTGCCATTGAACCCCGACCGTCGCACAGCTCTGGAAACACCATATATTTT	CAIEPRPSHSSGNTIYF
14	few	TRBV12-3/TRBV12-4	TRBD1	TRBJ2-7	TGTGCCAGCAGTTTCGGACAGGGGAAGAAGGAGCAGTACTTC	CASSFGQGKKEQYF
17	-	TRBV5-1	TRBD1	TRBJ2-3	TGCGCCAGCAGCTTGGGGATATGGACAGGGGGCACAGATACGCAGTATTTT	CASSLGIWTGGTDTQYF
15	-	TRBV7-8	-	TRBJ2-1	TGTGCCAGCAGCCACGGGAGCCTCACCTACAATGAGCAGTTCTTC	CASSHGSLTYNEQFF
15	-	TRBV5-1	-	TRBJ2-2	TGCGCCAGCAGCCCGGGACACGCGAACGTCGGGGAGCTGTTTTTT	CASSPGHANVGELFF
16	few	TRBV6-2/TRBV6-3	TRBD2	TRBJ2-3	TGTGCCAGCAGTTACGTTTTGCGGGAGGGCACAGATACGCAGTATTTT	CASSYVLREGTDTQYF
21	-	TRBV20-1	TRBD2	TRBJ2-1	TGCAGTGCTAGTGGCTCAGATCCGGGACTAGCGGGATTTGTAACCTACAATGAGCAGTTCTTC	CSASGSDPGLAGFVTYNEQFF
15	-	TRBV6-5	-	TRBJ2-5	TGTGCCAGCAGTTACTCGGGCGGGGTGGTGGAGACCCAGTACTTC	CASSYSGGVVETQYF
16	few	TRBV4-1	TRBD1	TRBJ2-7	TGCGCCAGCAGCCCCGGAGGGGGCAGGGGGCTCTACGAGCAGTACTTC	CASSPGGGRGLYEQYF
12	few	TRBV29-1	-	TRBJ1-2	TGCAGCGTTGATTCGGGGTACAATGGCTACACCTTC	CSVDSGYNGYTF
16	-	TRBV12-3/TRBV12-4	-	TRBJ2-3	TGTGCCAGCAGTACCCAGGGCGCATGGGGCACAGATACGCAGTATTTT	CASSTQGAWGTDTQYF
14	-	TRBV4-2	-	TRBJ2-2	TGTGCCAGCAGGCCAGGGGTCCCCACCGGGGAGCTGTTTTTT	CASRPGVPTGELFF
15	-	TRBV4-2	TRBD2	TRBJ2-3	TGTGCCAGCAGCCTCCTAGAAGCGGGGGGGGATACGCAGTATTTT	CASSLLEAGGDTQYF
11	-	TRBV24-1	-	TRBJ2-1	TGTGCCATCGGCTCGTGGAATGAGCAGTTCTTC	CAIGSWNEQFF
15	few	TRBV12-3/TRBV12-4	-	TRBJ1-4	TGTGCCAGCAGTTTGAAATCTTCAACTAATGAAAAACTGTTTTTT	CASSLKSSTNEKLFF
15	-	TRBV20-1	TRBD2	TRBJ2-1	TGCAGTGCTAGGGGACCTAGCGGCGTCTACAATGAGCAGTTCTTC	CSARGPSGVYNEQFF
17	-	TRBV5-7	-	TRBJ1-5	TGTGCCAGCAGTTCCGGAATGGGGACGGATGGTAATCAGCCCCAGCATTTT	CASSSGMGTDGNQPQHF
15	few	TRBV12-3/TRBV12-4	-	TRBJ2-7	TGTGCCAGCAGTTTAGGGAGGGGGGCGGACTACGAGCAGTACTTC	CASSLGRGADYEQYF
15	few	TRBV24-1	TRBD1	TRBJ2-7	TGTGCCACCAGTGAACCCGGACAGGGAGCAGACGAGCAGTACTTC	CATSEPGQGADEQYF
16	few	TRBV7-9	TRBD2	TRBJ2-3	TGTGCCAGCAGCCCCCCGGCTAGCGGGGTCACAGATACGCAGTATTTT	CASSPPASGVTDTQYF
12	-	TRBV7-9	-	TRBJ2-1	TGTGCCAGCAGCAATCAGTACCGTGAGCAGTTCTTC	CASSNQYREQFF
14	few	TRBV6-5	-	TRBJ2-7	TGTGCCAGCAGTTACTCGGACGGTTCCTACGAGCAGTACTTC	CASSYSDGSYEQYF
13	-	TRBV25-1	-	TRBJ2-6	TGTGCCAGCAAAACCTCTGGGGCCAACGTCCTGACTTTC	CASKTSGANVLTF
15	-	TRBV7-9	-	TRBJ1-4	TGTGCCAGCAGTCAAGCGAGGGCAGATAATGAAAAACTGTTTTTT	CASSQARADNEKLFF
15	many	TRBV5-1	-	TRBJ1-4	TGCGCCAGCAGCCTGGGAGGGCAGCTTAATGAAAAACTGTTTTTT	CASSLGGQLNEKLFF
14	-	TRBV25-1	-	TRBJ2-5	TGTGCCAGTCCCAATTACAGGTCCCAAGAGACCCAGTACTTC	CASPNYRSQETQYF
12	-	TRBV9	-	TRBJ2-7	TGTGCCAGCAGCGTAGACGACTACGAGCAGTACTTC	CASSVDDYEQYF
15	-	TRBV11-2	TRBD1	TRBJ1-4	TGTGCCAGCAGCGCAATCAGGGGGCCGGGAGCAAAACTGTTTTTT	CASSAIRGPGAKLFF
15	-	TRBV7-6	-	TRBJ2-7	TGTGCCAGCAGCTTATACCGGGACAACTCCTACGAGCAGTACTTC	CASSLYRDNSYEQYF
15	few	TRBV9	TRBD2	TRBJ2-1	TGTGCCAGCAGCCCTACGACTAGCGGGAGGAATGAGCAGTTCTTC	CASSPTTSGRNEQFF
15	few	TRBV4-2	-	TRBJ2-7	TGTGCCAGCAGCCAAAGCGGAGGGGAGCCATACGAGCAGTACTTC	CASSQSGGEPYEQYF
14	few	TRBV20-1	-	TRBJ1-5	TGCAGTGCTAGACTACAGTATAGCAATCAGCCCCAGCATTTT	CSARLQYSNQPQHF
13	-	TRBV3-1	-	TRBJ1-1	TGTGCCAGCAGCCAATCGATTCGAGGTGAAGCTTTCTTT	CASSQSIRGEAFF
15	-	TRBV20-1	-	TRBJ1-4	TGCAGTGCTAGAGATATGGCCGTCAGGGGTGAAAAACTGTTTTTT	CSARDMAVRGEKLFF
11	-	TRBV20-1	-	TRBJ2-7	TGCAGCCCAGGACAGACCGGCGAGCAGTACTTC	CSPGQTGEQYF
14	-	TRBV7-9	-	TRBJ2-5	TGTGCCAGCAGCCCCTCCCTAGGGGCAGAGACCCAGTACTTC	CASSPSLGAETQYF
15	-	TRBV6-1	-	TRBJ1-5	TGTGCCAGCAGTGAATCCCAGGGAAGCAATCAGCCCCAGCATTTT	CASSESQGSNQPQHF
15	-	TRBV2	-	TRBJ2-7	TGTGCCAGCAGTGGGCGGGACCGATTTTCAACAGAGCAGTACTTC	CASSGRDRFSTEQYF